These 25 T cell receptor beta chains were all obtained from the same sample, sequenced in a study of response to subunit inactivated influenza vaccine (dated 2018 in TCRdb). The receptor library was made with RT-PCR. The instrument given in TCRdb is Illumina HiSeq 2500. TCRdb reworked the public reads: Q25 trimming with fastp, MiXCR clone assembly, productive beta chains retained. A single entry per CDR3 protein holds the most common genes and DNA from its merged rows. This sample lists 500,000 to 550,000 distinct CDR3 sequences; approximately 22% were detected once. Together, the top ten hold around 2.8% of the sample. In addition, the sample was reused for a study of T cells expressing NK-cell markers. The second publication reports: TCR beta cDNA libraries were prepared using 5'RACE template switching, which introduced a universal primer site and unique molecular identifiers.

The source material was CD4+ T cells sorted from PBMCs, sampled less than 13 days after vaccination. The receptors originated from a man over 45 who received an inactivated influenza vaccine. Donor details come from another sample of the same person, matched by shared clones.

This chain links TRBV6-2 or TRBV6-3 with TRBJ1-5; D unresolved. The CDR3 has 14 residues. Deletions cut 7 bases from V and 5 bases from J, with 15 bases between. CDR1 and CDR2 (germline): MNHEY, SVGEGT. CDR3 sequence (DNA): TGTGCCAGCACGCGGGTGGGAACGTATCAGCCCCAGCATTTT. Protein product: CASTRVGTYQPQHF.

At least ten counts were recorded for this clonotype. This rearrangement joins TRBV29-1 to TRBJ2-1; D is perhaps TRBD2 (6 bases). The CDR3 consists of 13 residues. Germline V CDR1 and CDR2: SQVTM, ANQGSEA. Trimming shortened V by 5 bases and J by 5 bases, and 13 bases separated the two germline ends. The CDR3 coding sequence is TGCAGCGTTTCCCCGTGGGGGGACAATGAGCAGTTCTTC. The encoded protein is CSVSPWGDNEQFF.

The chain employs TRBV6-1 and TRBJ2-2, with D perhaps assigned TRBD1 or TRBD2 (5 bases each). This CDR3 comprises 15 residues. Germline V gene sequence: CDR1 MNHNS, CDR2 SASEGT. Between the trimmed V and J ends, which lost 6 bases and 5 bases, there was a span of 16 bases. CDR3 DNA sequence: TGTGCCAGCAGGGAACCGGGACGTATAACCGGGGAGCTGTTTTTT. Translated, it gives CASREPGRITGELFF.

The chain recombines TRBV10-3 with TRBJ2-7; 14 bases align to TRBD2. V dropped 4 bases and J dropped 2; count of bases not matched to a gene: 10. The CDR3 sequence is 18 residues long. Germline V gives CDR1 ENHRY, CDR2 SYGVKD. The CDR3 region has the DNA TGTGCCATCAGTGGCTCCGGGACTAGCGGGGGACGCACCTACGAGCAGTACTTC. Translated: CAISGSGTSGGRTYEQYF.

The sample holds a few counts of this clonotype. The chain combines TRBV24-1 with TRBJ2-5; 9 bases align to TRBD2. The V gene end was trimmed by 4 bases and the J gene end by 5 bases; junction bases not matched to a gene: 13. The CDR3 runs 17 residues. Germline V gene lookup returns CDR1 KGHDR and CDR2 SFDVKD. CDR3 region: CATSDNQPSGGRETQYF. The CDR3 bases are TGTGCCACCAGTGACAACCAACCGAGCGGGGGGCGGGAGACCCAGTACTTC.

The chain combines TRBV15 with TRBJ2-7, with 9 bases aligning to TRBD1. Germline V CDR1 and CDR2: LNHNV, YYDKDF (reference sequence). Trimming cost V 4 bases and J 3 bases; bases outside gene matches: 7. The CDR3 totals 15 residues. CDR3 amino acids: CATSTDRDRDYEQYF. The CDR3 bases are TGTGCCACCAGCACCGACCGGGACAGGGACTACGAGCAGTACTTC. Complete variable domain (other parts from reference TRBV15 and TRBJ2-7): DAMVIQNPRYQVTQFGKPVTLSCSQTLNHNVMYWYQQKSSQAPKLLFHYYDKDFNNEADTPDNFQSRRPNTSFCFLDIRSPGLGDTAMYLCATSTDRDRDYEQYFGPGTRLTVT.

The V and J genes are TRBV6-2 or TRBV6-3 and TRBJ2-5, with 8 bases matching TRBD2. CDR1 is MNHEY, CDR2 SVGEGT, per germline. The CDR3 consists of 16 residues. V gave up 4 bases and J gave up 5 bases; unmatched junction bases: 12. CDR3 nucleotide sequence: TGTGCCAGCAGTTCCCGGGGGGGACTCCGGAGGGAGACCCAGTACTTC. It specifies CASSSRGGLRRETQYF.

The chain employs TRBV5-1 and TRBJ1-1; 9 positions match TRBD1. Germline-derived CDR1 and CDR2 are SGHRS and YFSETQ. After removal of 3 bases from V and 0 bases from J, the junction contained 6 bases not matched to a gene. The length of the CDR3 is 16 residues. CDR3 in amino acids: CASSYITGGLNTEAFF. The DNA for the CDR3 is TGCGCCAGCAGCTATATTACAGGGGGCCTGAACACTGAAGCTTTCTTT.

This clonotype showed up just a few times. The rearrangement uses TRBV21-1 and TRBJ2-2. TRBV21-1 is labeled a pseudogene. This CDR3 comprises 15 residues. For the CDR3, the DNA is TGTGCCAGCAGCAAAGATGCGGGAATCACCGGGGAGCTGTTTTTT. Its protein is CASSKDAGITGELFF.

The table lists this clonotype with a few counts. This chain links TRBV18 with TRBJ2-7; D is uncertain. The CDR3 consists of 12 residues. The germline V gene encodes CDR1 KGHSH and CDR2 LQKENI. V gave up 4 bases and J gave up 7 bases, with 11 bases separating them. CDR3 sequence: CASSLPVEEQYF. CDR3 coding DNA: TGTGCCAGCTCACTACCCGTCGAGGAGCAGTACTTC.

Only a few counts were recorded for this clonotype. The V gene is TRBV5-1, the J gene TRBJ1-1; no firm D call. Per the germline V gene, CDR1 is SGHRS and CDR2 is YFSETQ. The CDR3 runs 14 residues. Deletions cut 4 bases from V and 4 bases from J, with 14 bases between. The CDR3 protein is CASSLLGDFTEAFF. The CDR3 DNA follows: TGCGCCAGCAGCCTATTAGGAGATTTCACTGAAGCTTTCTTT.

The rearrangement joins TRBV5-1 to TRBJ2-3; D is uncertain. V was shortened by 2 bases and J by 4 bases, with 11 bases between the two germline ends. CDR1 SGHRS and CDR2 YFSETQ come from the germline V gene. This CDR3 contains 14 residues. The CDR3 region is CASSFFGVADTQYF. In DNA, the CDR3 is TGCGCCAGCAGCTTTTTCGGAGTAGCAGATACGCAGTATTTT. Full variable domain (missing parts from reference TRBV5-1 and TRBJ2-3): KAGVTQTPRYLIKTRGQQVTLSCSPISGHRSVSWYQQTPGQGLQFLFEYFSETQRNKGNFPGRFSGRQFSNSRSEMNVSTLELGDSALYLCASSFFGVADTQYFGPGTRLTVL.

There are a few counts of this clonotype. This chain joins TRBV27 and TRBJ2-1; 7 bases fit TRBD1. Trimming took 4 bases from V and 8 from J; bases not matched to a gene: 8. The CDR3 sequence is 14 residues long. Germline V gene data show CDR1 as MNHEY and CDR2 as SMNVEV (reference sequence). CDR3 protein: CASSSDRDRDEQFF. As DNA, the CDR3 is TGTGCCAGCAGTTCTGACAGGGATCGGGATGAGCAGTTCTTC.

The chain carries TRBV9 and TRBJ2-7; D remains ambiguous. The CDR3 contains 14 residues. V lost 0 bases to trimming and J lost 2 bases, with 9 bases between them. Germline V gene sequence: CDR1 SGDLS, CDR2 YYNGEE. The CDR3, as DNA: TGTGCCAGCAGCGTAGATGCAAATACCTACGAGCAGTACTTC. As protein: CASSVDANTYEQYF.

The chain uses TRBV21-1 and TRBJ2-1; the table's D call TRBD1 went unverified against the DNA. TRBV21-1 is a pseudogene. The CDR3 totals 16 residues. CDR3 protein: CASSQEGLDSHNEQFF. CDR3 nucleotides: TGTGCCAGCAGCCAAGAGGGTCTGGACAGCCACAATGAGCAGTTCTTC.

This clonotype was counted a few times. The gene calls are TRBV12-3 or TRBV12-4 and TRBJ1-6; no definite D call. Trimming pared 6 bases from V and 7 bases from J, leaving 13 bases between. The CDR3 covers 14 residues. CDR3 bases: TGTGCCAGCAGCCTCACGGTCACCAATTCACCCCTCCACTTT. Encoded protein: CASSLTVTNSPLHF.

The V call is TRBV4-1, the J call TRBJ2-2; possibly TRBD2 for D (7 bases). This CDR3 contains 16 residues. Germline V gene sequence: CDR1 MGHRA, CDR2 YSYEKL. V was pared by 0 bases and J by 5 bases, with 13 bases between. Written as DNA, the CDR3 is TGCGCCAGCAGCCAAGATCGGGGGGCAGGGACCGGGGAGCTGTTTTTT. Its protein product is CASSQDRGAGTGELFF.

This clonotype has only a few counts. The genes are TRBV13 and TRBJ2-4; D unresolved. This CDR3 comprises 16 residues. Germline lookup yields CDR1 PRHDT and CDR2 FYEKMQ (reference sequence). Trimming took off 2 bases at V and 0 bases at J, with 11 bases between the two ends. CDR3 loop: CASSLYVNLAKNIQYF. CDR3 DNA sequence: TGTGCCAGCAGCTTATACGTGAATCTAGCCAAAAACATTCAGTACTTC. The whole variable domain, filled in from reference TRBV13 and TRBJ2-4, reads AAGVIQSPRHLIKEKRETATLKCYPIPRHDTVYWYQQGPGQDPQFLISFYEKMQSDKGSIPDRFSAQQFSDYHSELNMSSLELGDSALYFCASSLYVNLAKNIQYFGAGTRLSVL.

The chain is built from TRBV15 and TRBJ2-7; 10 positions match TRBD1. CDR1 and CDR2 from the germline V gene are LNHNV and YYDKDF (reference sequence). CDR3 size: 16 residues. V dropped 1 base and J dropped 2; count of bases not matched to a gene: 5. Written as DNA, the CDR3 is TGTGCCACCAGCAGAGGGGACAGGGGTTTTGCCTACGAGCAGTACTTC. Its protein is CATSRGDRGFAYEQYF.

This clonotype was detected only a few times. The J gene is TRBJ2-7, the V gene TRBV10-3; a weak D match, TRBD2 (6 bases). V lost 0 bases and J lost 6, with 12 bases in between. Germline V lookup: CDR1 ENHRY, CDR2 SYGVKD. This CDR3 spans 14 amino acids. The chain's CDR3 is CAISESSGGREQYF. The CDR3 coding sequence is TGTGCCATCAGTGAGTCTTCCGGGGGACGCGAGCAGTACTTC.

The sample holds a few counts of this clonotype. J is TRBJ2-7 and V is TRBV6-5; 11 bases agree with TRBD1. The junction had 10 bases not matched to a gene; V was cut back by 2 bases and J by 4 bases. CDR1 MNHEY and CDR2 SVGAGI come from the germline V gene. The CDR3 extends over 17 amino acids. The CDR3 region has the DNA TGTGCCAGCAGTTACCTCCCCGGGGACAGGGGGAGGTACGAGCAGTACTTC. It specifies CASSYLPGDRGRYEQYF.

This clonotype appeared once. The chain has TRBV5-1 and TRBJ2-3; 9 bases match TRBD1. V was clipped by 3 bases and J by 1 base; unmatched bases: 6. CDR3 size: 16 residues. The germline gives CDR1 SGHRS, CDR2 YFSETQ. The CDR3 protein is CASSWEGTGRTDTQYF. CDR3 sequence (DNA): TGCGCCAGCAGCTGGGAAGGGACAGGGCGCACAGATACGCAGTATTTT.

V is TRBV3-1 and J is TRBJ2-4, with D maybe TRBD2 (5 bases). Per germline, CDR1 LGHDT and CDR2 YNNKEL (reference sequence). CDR3 length: 18 amino acids. V was trimmed by 3 bases and J by 0 bases, leaving 18 bases between them. The CDR3 is CASSQHSEGRLAKNIQYF. CDR3 in DNA: TGTGCCAGCAGCCAGCATTCGGAAGGGAGACTAGCCAAAAACATTCAGTACTTC.

The rearrangement uses TRBV25-1 and TRBJ1-5; D remains unclear. V lost 3 bases and J lost 7, with 7 bases in between. The CDR3 covers 12 residues. Germline CDR1 is MGHDK and CDR2 is SYGVNS. The CDR3 loop reads CASSEGLQPQHF. Written as DNA, the CDR3 is TGTGCCAGCAGTGAGGGTCTGCAGCCCCAGCATTTT. The entire variable domain, with the rest obtained from reference TRBV25-1 and TRBJ1-5, is as follows: EADIYQTPRYLVIGTGKKITLECSQTMGHDKMYWYQQDPGMELHLIHYSYGVNSTEKGDLSSESTVSRIRTEHFPLTLESARPSHTSQYLCASSEGLQPQHFGDGTRLSIL.

The rearrangement uses TRBV20-1 and TRBJ2-1, with 9 bases lining up with TRBD2. The CDR3 runs 14 residues. Per germline, CDR1 DFQATT and CDR2 SNEGSKA (reference sequence). Trimming at V came to 4 bases and at J to 5 bases, leaving 6 bases not matched to a gene. CDR3 sequence reads: CSAKRGVPNNEQFF. The CDR3 DNA reads TGCAGTGCTAAGCGGGGGGTCCCAAACAATGAGCAGTTCTTC.